The clone carrying this T cell receptor beta chain is a singleton in its sample. Its specificity is unknown. This CDR3 has 14 amino acids. CDR1 is SEHNR, CDR2 FQNEAQ, per germline (reference sequence). The V segment lost 11 bases and the J segment 3 bases; nucleotides outside the gene matches: 11. Assembly of TCR beta libraries relied on iRepertoire HTBI primers together with Arm-PCR of CDR3 regions. Via MiXCR, TCRdb re-called the multiplex PCR reads, giving one row per CDR3 protein. The sample lists around 500,000 distinct CDR3 sequences; more than 20% were seen once. The time point was: persistent/refractory GD, antithyroid drugs over 5 years with positive TRAb. Researchers made the TCR library from RNA that was extracted from PBMCs. This sample is drawn from a study of regulatory T cells in long-lasting Graves disease. Notes on the study in general: Persistent disease preferred TRBV28, TRBJ1-2 and TRBJ2-5. Investigators studied peripheral blood only, not thyroid tissue. Graves' patients with persistent disease showed TCR diversity lower than patients newly diagnosed.

Sequences were derived from peripheral blood mononuclear cells (PBMCs), sampled when the disease was refractory, from a patient treated with antithyroid drugs. This receptor was taken from a female donor with Graves disease. The V and J genes are TRBV7-9 and TRBJ1-1; 8 nucleotides agree with TRBD1. The CDR3, as DNA: TGTGCCTCCGATCCAGGGGGCGCCCACACTGAAGCTTTCTTT. This encodes CASDPGGAHTEAFF.